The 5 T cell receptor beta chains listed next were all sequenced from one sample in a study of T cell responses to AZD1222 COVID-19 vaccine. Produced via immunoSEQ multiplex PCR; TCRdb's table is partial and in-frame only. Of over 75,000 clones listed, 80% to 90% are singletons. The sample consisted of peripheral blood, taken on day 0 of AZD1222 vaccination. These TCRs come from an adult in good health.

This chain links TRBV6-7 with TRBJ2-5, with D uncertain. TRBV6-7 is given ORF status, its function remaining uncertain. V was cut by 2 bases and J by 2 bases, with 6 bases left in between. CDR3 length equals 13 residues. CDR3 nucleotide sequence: TGTGCCAGCAGTTACGTCCAGCAAGAGACCCAGTACTTC. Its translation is CASSYVQQETQYF.

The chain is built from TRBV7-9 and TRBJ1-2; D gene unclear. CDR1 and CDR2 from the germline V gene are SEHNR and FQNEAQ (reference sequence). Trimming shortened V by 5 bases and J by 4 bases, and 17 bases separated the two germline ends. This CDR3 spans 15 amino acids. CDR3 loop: CASSQTGREVYGYTF. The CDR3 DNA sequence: TGTGCCAGCAGCCAGACGGGAAGGGAGGTCTATGGCTACACCTTC.

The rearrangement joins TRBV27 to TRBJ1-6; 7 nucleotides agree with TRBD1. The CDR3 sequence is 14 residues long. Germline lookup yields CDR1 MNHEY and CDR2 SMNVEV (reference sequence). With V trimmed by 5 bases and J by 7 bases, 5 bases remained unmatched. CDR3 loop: CASSDTGVNSPLHF. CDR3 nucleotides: TGTGCCAGCAGTGACACAGGGGTAAATTCACCCCTCCACTTT.

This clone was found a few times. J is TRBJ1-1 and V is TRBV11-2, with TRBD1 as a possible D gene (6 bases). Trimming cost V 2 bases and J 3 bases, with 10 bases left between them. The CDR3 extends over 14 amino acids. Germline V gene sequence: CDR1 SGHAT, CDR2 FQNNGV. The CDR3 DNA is TGTGCCAGCAGCTTAAGGGGGGCCTACACTGAAGCTTTCTTT. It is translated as CASSLRGAYTEAFF.

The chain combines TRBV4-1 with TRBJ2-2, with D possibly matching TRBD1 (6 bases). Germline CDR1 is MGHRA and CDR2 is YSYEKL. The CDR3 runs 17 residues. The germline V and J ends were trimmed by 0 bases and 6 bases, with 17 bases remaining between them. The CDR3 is CASSQDQNRVVAGELFF. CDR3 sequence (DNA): TGCGCCAGCAGCCAAGATCAGAACAGGGTGGTAGCCGGGGAGCTGTTTTTT.